This T cell receptor (beta chain) was found in a study of OX40 agonist ivuxolimab in advanced cancers. Across the whole study: Patients got intravenous ivuxolimab at 0.01 to 10 mg/kg every 2 weeks.

With respect to this clone: The antigen remains unidentified.

Study-level points and caveats: In the expanded peripheral T cells, antigen specificity was never determined. Certain nonresponders likewise exhibited a low normalized T-cell clonal expansion.

The table came from immunoSEQ multiplex PCR; TCRdb's copy has only in-frame clones and leaves some out. The sample contains tens of thousands of clones, around nine tenths of which appear only once. The TCR comes from an adult with an advanced solid tumor such as melanoma, head and neck, liver or kidney cancer. The sample here was CD4+ or CD8+ T cells sorted from blood, taken in a trial of the OX40 agonist ivuxolimab.

CDR3: CASSLTLGGELFF. The CDR3 DNA sequence: TGTGCCAGCAGCTTAACCTTAGGTGGGGAGCTGTTTTTT. The J gene is TRBJ2-2, the V gene TRBV7-2; the D is unclear. Germline V gene lookup returns CDR1 SGHTA and CDR2 FQGNSA. This CDR3 comprises 13 residues. V was pared by 2 bases and J by 8 bases, with 9 bases between.